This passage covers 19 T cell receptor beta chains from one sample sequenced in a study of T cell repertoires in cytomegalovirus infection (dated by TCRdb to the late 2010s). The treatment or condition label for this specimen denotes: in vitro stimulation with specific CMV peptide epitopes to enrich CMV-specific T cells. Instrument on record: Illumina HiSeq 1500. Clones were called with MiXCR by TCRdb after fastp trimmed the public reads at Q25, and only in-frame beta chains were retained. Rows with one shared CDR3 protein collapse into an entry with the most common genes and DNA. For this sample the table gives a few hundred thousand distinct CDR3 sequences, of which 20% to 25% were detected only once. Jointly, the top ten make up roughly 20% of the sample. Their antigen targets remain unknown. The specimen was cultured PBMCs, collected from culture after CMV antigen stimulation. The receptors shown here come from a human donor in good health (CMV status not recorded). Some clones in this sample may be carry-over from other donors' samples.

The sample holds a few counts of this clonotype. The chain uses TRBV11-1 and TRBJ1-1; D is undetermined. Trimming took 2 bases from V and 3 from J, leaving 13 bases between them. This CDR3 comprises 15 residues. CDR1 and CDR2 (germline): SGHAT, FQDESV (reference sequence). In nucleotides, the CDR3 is TGTGCCAGCAGCTTATGGGAAGGAAGGGACACTGAAGCTTTCTTT. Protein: CASSLWEGRDTEAFF.

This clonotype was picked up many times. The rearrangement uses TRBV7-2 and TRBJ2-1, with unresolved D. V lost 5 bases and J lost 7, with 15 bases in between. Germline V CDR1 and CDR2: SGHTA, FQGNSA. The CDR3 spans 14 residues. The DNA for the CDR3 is TGTGCCAGCAGCCCCCCGTCTTTGCGTAATGAGCAGTTCTTC. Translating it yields CASSPPSLRNEQFF.

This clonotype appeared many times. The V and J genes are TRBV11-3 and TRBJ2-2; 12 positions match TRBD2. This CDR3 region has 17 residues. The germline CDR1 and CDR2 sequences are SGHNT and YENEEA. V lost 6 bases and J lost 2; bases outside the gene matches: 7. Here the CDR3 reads CASSLGLAGINTGELFF. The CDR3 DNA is TGTGCCAGCAGTCTAGGACTAGCGGGGATTAACACCGGGGAGCTGTTTTTT.

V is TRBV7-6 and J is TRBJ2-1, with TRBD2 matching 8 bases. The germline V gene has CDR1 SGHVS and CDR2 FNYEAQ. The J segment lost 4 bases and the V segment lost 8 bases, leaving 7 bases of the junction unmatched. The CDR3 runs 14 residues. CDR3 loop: CASDSGAHYNEQFF. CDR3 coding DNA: TGTGCCAGCGATAGCGGGGCCCATTACAATGAGCAGTTCTTC. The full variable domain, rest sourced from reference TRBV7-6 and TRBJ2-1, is GAGVSQSPRYKVTKRGQDVALRCDPISGHVSLYWYRQALGQGPEFLTYFNYEAQQDKSGLPNDRFSAERPEGSISTLTIQRTEQRDSAMYRCASDSGAHYNEQFFGPGTRLTVL.

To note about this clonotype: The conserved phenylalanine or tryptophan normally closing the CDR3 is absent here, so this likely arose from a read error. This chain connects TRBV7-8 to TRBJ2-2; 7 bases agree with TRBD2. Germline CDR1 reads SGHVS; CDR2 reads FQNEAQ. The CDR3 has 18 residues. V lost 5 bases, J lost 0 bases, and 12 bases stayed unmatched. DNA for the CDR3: TGTGCCAGCAGCAGGCGTGTTTCTAGCGGAGCGAACACCGGGGAGCTGTTTTAT. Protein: CASSRRVSSGANTGELFY.

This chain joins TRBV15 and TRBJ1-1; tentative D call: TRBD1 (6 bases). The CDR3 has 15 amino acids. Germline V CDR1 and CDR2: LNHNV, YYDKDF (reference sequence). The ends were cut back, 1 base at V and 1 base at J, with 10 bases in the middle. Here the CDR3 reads CATSRAQGKNTEAFF. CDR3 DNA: TGTGCCACCAGCAGAGCACAGGGTAAGAACACTGAAGCTTTCTTT.

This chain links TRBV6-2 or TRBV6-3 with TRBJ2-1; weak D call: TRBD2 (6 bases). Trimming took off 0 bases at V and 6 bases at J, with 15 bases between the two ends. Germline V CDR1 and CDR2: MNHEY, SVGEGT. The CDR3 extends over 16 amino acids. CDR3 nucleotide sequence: TGTGCCAGCAGTTACTCGCCGGGAGCCCCAAGCAATGAGCAGTTCTTC. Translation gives CASSYSPGAPSNEQFF.

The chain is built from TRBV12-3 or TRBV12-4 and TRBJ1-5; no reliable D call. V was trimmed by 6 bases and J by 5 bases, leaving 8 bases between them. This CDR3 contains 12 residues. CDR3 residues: CASSAGHQPQHF. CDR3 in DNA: TGTGCCAGCAGCGCAGGTCATCAGCCCCAGCATTTT.

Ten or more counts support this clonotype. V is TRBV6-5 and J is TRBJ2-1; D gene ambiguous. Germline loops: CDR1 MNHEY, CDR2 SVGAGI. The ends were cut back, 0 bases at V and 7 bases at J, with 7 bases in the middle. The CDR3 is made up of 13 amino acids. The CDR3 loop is CASSYSSENEQFF. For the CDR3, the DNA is TGTGCCAGCAGTTACTCATCAGAAAATGAGCAGTTCTTC.

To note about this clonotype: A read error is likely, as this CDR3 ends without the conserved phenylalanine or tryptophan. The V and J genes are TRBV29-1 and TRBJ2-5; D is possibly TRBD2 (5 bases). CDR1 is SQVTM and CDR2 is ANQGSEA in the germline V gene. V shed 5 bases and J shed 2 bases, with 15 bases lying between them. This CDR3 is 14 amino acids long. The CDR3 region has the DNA TGCAGCGTTACTAGACCAACGTCACAAGAGACCCAGTACATC. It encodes CSVTRPTSQETQYI.

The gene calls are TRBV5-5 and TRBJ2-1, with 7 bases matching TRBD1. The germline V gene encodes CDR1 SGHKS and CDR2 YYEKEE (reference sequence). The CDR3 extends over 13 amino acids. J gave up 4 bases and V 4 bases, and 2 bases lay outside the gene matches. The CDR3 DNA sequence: TGTGCCAGCAGCAAGGGACAGTACAATGAGCAGTTCTTC. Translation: CASSKGQYNEQFF.

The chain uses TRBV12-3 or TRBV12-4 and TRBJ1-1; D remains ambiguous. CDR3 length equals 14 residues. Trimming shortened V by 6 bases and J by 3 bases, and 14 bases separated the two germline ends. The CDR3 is CASSPNSWDTEAFF. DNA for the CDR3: TGTGCCAGCAGCCCCAATTCCTGGGACACTGAAGCTTTCTTT.

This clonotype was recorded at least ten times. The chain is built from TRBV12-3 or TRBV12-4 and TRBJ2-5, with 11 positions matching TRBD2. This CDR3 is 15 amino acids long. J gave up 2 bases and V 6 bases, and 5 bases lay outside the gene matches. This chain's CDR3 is CASRPTSGTQETQYF. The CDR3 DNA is TGTGCCAGCAGACCGACTAGCGGGACGCAAGAGACCCAGTACTTC.

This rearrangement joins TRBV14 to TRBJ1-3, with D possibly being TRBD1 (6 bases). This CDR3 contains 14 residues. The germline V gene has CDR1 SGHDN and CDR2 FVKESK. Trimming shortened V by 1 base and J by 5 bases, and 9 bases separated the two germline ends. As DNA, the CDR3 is TGTGCCAGCAGCCAAGCAGGGGCCAGAAACACCATATATTTT. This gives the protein CASSQAGARNTIYF.

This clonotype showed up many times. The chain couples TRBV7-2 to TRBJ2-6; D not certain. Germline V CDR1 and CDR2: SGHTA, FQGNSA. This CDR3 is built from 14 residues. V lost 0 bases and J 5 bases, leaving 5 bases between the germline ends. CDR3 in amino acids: CASSLAGWANVLTF. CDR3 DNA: TGTGCCAGCAGCTTAGCAGGTTGGGCCAACGTCCTGACTTTC. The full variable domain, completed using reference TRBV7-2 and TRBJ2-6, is GAGVSQSPSNKVTEKGKDVELRCDPISGHTALYWYRQSLGQGLEFLIYFQGNSAPDKSGLPSDRFSAERTGGSVSTLTIQRTQQEDSAVYLCASSLAGWANVLTFGAGSRLTVL.

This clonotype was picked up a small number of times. The chain's CDR3 is CASSLVGLAGVTDTQYF. In DNA, the CDR3 is TGTGCCAGCAGCTTAGTAGGACTAGCGGGAGTCACAGATACGCAGTATTTT. This rearrangement joins TRBV7-2 to TRBJ2-3; 13 bases map to TRBD2. The CDR3 is 17 amino acids. Losses at the gene ends were 1 base for V and 2 bases for J; bases not matched to a gene: 3. In germline, CDR1 is SGHTA, CDR2 FQGNSA.

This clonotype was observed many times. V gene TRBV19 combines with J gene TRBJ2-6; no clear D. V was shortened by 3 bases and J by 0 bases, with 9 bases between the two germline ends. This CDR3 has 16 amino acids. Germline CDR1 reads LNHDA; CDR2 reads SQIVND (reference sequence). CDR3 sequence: CASSIALLSGANVLTF. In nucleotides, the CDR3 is TGTGCCAGTAGTATCGCTCTCCTCTCTGGGGCCAACGTCCTGACTTTC.

The chain's CDR3 is CASSPPGHLEKLFF. In DNA, the CDR3 is TGTGCCAGCAGCCCTCCGGGACATCTTGAAAAACTGTTTTTT. V and J are TRBV4-2 and TRBJ1-4; possible D gene TRBD1, 6 bases. Germline V gene lookup returns CDR1 LGHNA and CDR2 YNFKEQ. The CDR3 extends over 14 amino acids. With 4 bases removed from V and 7 bases from J, the gap between germline ends came to 13 bases.

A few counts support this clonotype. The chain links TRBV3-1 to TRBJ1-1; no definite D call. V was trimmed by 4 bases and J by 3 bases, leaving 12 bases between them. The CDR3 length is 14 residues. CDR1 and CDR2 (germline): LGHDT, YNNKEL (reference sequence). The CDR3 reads CASSLARWDTEAFF. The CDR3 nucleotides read TGTGCCAGCAGCCTTGCCCGGTGGGACACTGAAGCTTTCTTT.